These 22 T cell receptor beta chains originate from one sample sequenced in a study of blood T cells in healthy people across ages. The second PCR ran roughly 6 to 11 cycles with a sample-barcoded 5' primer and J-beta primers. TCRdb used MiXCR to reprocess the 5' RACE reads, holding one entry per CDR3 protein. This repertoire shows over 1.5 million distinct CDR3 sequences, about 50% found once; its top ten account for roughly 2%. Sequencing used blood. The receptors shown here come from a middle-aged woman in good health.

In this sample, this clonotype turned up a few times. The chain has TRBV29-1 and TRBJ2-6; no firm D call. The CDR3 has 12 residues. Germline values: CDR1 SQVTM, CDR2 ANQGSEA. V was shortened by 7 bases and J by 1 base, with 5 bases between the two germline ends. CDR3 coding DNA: TGCAGCGCCCCTTCTGGGGCCAACGTCCTGACTTTC. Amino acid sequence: CSAPSGANVLTF.

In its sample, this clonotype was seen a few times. Here the CDR3 reads CSARARGAGGHYNEQFF. The CDR3 region has the DNA TGCAGTGCTAGAGCCCGAGGGGCGGGGGGGCACTACAATGAGCAGTTCTTC. The rearrangement links TRBV20-1 to TRBJ2-1; TRBD2 matches 9 bases. This CDR3 is 17 amino acids long. CDR1 is DFQATT, CDR2 SNEGSKA, per germline (reference sequence). V was clipped by 1 base and J by 3 bases; unmatched bases: 10.

CDR3 sequence (DNA): TGTGCCAGCAGTCTGGGGACCCTGTCTGGCTACACCTTC. As protein: CASSLGTLSGYTF. This chain links TRBV12-3 or TRBV12-4 with TRBJ1-2; D might be TRBD1 (5 bases). This CDR3 has 13 residues. V was pared by 5 bases and J by 7 bases, with 14 bases between.

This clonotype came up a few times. In DNA, the CDR3 is TGTGCCAGCAGTTACTCGGACCGGGACAGGGGCCCCGATACGCAGTATTTT. Protein: CASSYSDRDRGPDTQYF. The genes are TRBV6-2 or TRBV6-3 and TRBJ2-3, with 10 bases lining up with TRBD1. V lost 0 bases to trimming and J lost 6 bases; unmatched junction nucleotides: 9. CDR3 size: 17 residues. Germline values: CDR1 MNHEY, CDR2 SVGEGT.

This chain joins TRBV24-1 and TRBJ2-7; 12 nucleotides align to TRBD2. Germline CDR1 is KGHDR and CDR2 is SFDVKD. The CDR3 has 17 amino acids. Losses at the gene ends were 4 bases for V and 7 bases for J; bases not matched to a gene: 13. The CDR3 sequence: CATSEPKASGGASEQYF. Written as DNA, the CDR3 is TGTGCCACCAGTGAGCCAAAGGCTAGCGGGGGGGCAAGTGAGCAGTACTTC.

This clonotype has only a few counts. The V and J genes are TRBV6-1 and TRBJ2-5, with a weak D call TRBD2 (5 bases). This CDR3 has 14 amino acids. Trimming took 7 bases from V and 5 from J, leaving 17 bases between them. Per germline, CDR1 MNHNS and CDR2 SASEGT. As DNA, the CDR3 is TGTGCCAGCACCCCCTTCGGGTCGGGGGAGACCCAGTACTTC. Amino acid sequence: CASTPFGSGETQYF.

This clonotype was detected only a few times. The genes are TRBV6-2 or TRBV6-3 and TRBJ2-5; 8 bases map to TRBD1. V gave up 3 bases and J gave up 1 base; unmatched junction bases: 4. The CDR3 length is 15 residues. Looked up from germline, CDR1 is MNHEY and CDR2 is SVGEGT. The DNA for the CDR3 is TGTGCCAGCAGTTATTCGGGACAGGCCCAAGAGACCCAGTACTTC. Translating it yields CASSYSGQAQETQYF.

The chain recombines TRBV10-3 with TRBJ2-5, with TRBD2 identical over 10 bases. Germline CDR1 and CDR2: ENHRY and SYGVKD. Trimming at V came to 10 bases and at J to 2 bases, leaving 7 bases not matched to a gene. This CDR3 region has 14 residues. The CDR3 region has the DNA TGTGCCACCGTGGGGACTAGCGAGCAAGAGACCCAGTACTTC. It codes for CATVGTSEQETQYF.

The CDR3 reads CASSLVTRSLTYEQYF. CDR3 bases: TGTGCCAGCAGCTTAGTGACCAGGAGCTTAACCTACGAGCAGTACTTC. The gene calls are TRBV7-2 and TRBJ2-7; D remains ambiguous. Trimming shortened V by 1 base and J by 2 bases, and 15 bases separated the two germline ends. Germline CDR1 reads SGHTA; CDR2 reads FQGNSA. The CDR3 is made up of 16 amino acids.

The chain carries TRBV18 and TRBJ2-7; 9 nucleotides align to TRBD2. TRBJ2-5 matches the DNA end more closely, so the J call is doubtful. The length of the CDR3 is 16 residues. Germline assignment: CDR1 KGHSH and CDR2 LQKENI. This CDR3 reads CASSPRQTSGIETQYF. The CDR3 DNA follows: TGTGCCAGCTCACCTCGTCAGACTAGCGGAATTGAGACCCAGTACTTC.

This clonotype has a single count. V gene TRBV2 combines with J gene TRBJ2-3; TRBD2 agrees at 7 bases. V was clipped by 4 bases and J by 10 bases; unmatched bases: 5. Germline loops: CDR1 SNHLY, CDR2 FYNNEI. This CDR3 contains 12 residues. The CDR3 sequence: CASSGTSVAQYF. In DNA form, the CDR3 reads TGTGCCAGCAGTGGTACTAGCGTTGCGCAGTATTTT.

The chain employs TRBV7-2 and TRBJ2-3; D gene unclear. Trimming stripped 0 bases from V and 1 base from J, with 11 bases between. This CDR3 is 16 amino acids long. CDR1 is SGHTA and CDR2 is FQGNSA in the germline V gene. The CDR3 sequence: CASSLAGLQGTDTQYF. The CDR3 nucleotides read TGTGCCAGCAGCTTAGCGGGCCTTCAGGGCACAGATACGCAGTATTTT.

This CDR3 reads CASSFRQGGLGEQFF. In DNA form, the CDR3 reads TGTGCCAGCAGCTTCCGCCAAGGGGGGCTAGGTGAGCAGTTCTTC. This chain links TRBV7-2 with TRBJ2-1; D tentatively fits TRBD1 or TRBD2 (6 bases each). This CDR3 has 15 residues. Trimming left V 3 bases short and J 9 bases short, with 18 bases between. Germline V gene data show CDR1 as SGHTA and CDR2 as FQGNSA.

CDR3 nucleotides: TGCAGCGTTGGCCTCCTCGTCGGACTAGCGGGACATGAGCAGTTCTTC. This encodes CSVGLLVGLAGHEQFF. This sequence joins TRBV29-1 and TRBJ2-1, with TRBD2 matching 12 bases. The V segment lost 4 bases and the J segment 8 bases; nucleotides outside the gene matches: 12. Germline V gene data show CDR1 as SQVTM and CDR2 as ANQGSEA. This CDR3 contains 16 residues.

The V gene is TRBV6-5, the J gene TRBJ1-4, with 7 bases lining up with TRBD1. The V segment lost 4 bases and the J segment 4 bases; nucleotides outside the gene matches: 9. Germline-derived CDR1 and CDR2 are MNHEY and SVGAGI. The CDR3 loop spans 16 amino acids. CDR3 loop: CASSCQRRDSNEKLFF. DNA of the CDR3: TGTGCCAGCAGTTGCCAGCGGCGGGACAGTAATGAAAAACTGTTTTTT.

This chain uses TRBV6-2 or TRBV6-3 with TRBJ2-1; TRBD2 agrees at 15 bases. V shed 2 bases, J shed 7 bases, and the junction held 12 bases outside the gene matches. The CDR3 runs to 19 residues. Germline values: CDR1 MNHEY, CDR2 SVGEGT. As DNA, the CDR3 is TGTGCCAGCAGTTACAAGAGGACTAGCGGGGGGGCCAAGTATAATGAGCAGTTCTTC. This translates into CASSYKRTSGGAKYNEQFF.

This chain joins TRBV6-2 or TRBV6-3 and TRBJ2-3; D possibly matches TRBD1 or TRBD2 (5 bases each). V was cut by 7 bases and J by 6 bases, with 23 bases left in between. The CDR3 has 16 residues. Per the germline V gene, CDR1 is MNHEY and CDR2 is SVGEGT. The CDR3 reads CASTRGRGVGSDTQYF. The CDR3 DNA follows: TGTGCCAGCACGCGTGGTCGAGGGGTAGGGTCCGATACGCAGTATTTT.

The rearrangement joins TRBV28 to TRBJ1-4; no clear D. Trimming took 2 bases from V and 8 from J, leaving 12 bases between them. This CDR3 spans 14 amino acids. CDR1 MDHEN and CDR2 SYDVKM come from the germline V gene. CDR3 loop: CASSLGMLPEKLFF. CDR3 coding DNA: TGTGCCAGCAGTTTAGGGATGCTCCCGGAAAAACTGTTTTTT.

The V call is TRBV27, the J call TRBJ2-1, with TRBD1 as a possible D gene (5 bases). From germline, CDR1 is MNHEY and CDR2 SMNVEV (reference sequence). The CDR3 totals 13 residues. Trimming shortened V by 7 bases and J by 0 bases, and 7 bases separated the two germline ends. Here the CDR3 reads CASKRGSYNEQFF. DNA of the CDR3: TGTGCCAGCAAAAGGGGCTCCTACAATGAGCAGTTCTTC.

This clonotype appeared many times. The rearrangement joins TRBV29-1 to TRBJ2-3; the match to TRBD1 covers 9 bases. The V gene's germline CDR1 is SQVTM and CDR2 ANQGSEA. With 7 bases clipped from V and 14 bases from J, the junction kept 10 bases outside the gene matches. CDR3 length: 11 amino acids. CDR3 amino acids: CSAAWRDRVYF. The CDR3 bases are TGCAGCGCCGCTTGGAGGGACAGGGTGTATTTT.

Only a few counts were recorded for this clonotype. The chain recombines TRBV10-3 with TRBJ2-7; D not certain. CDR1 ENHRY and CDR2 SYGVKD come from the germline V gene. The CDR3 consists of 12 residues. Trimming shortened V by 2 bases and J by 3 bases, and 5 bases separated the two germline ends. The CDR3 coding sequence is TGTGCCATCAGTGAGGCGAGCTACGAGCAGTACTTC. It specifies CAISEASYEQYF.

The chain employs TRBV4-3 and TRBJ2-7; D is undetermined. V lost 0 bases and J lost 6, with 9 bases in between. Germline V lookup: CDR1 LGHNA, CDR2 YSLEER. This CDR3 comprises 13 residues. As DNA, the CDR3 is TGCGCCAGCAGCCAAGATACGTTTGGCGAGCAGTACTTC. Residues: CASSQDTFGEQYF.